The rows below give T cell receptor beta chains drawn from one sample of a study of preoperative IRX-2 immunotherapy in early breast cancer. Libraries were prepared by immunoSEQ multiplex PCR; TCRdb keeps only in-frame clonotypes and omits some of them. The sample has approximately 98,000 clones; roughly 88% are singletons. This sample comprised tumor tissue, obtained after IRX-2 immunotherapy. These receptors came from a human donor with breast cancer. CDR3s include the opening cysteine and the closing phenylalanine or tryptophan. Fields, in order: clone size, D gene, V gene, J gene, CDR3 protein, CDR3 DNA. D genes are given only for firm matches. Clone size is shown for a subset of rows, as once, few, many or a class of expanded clone.

>.|.|TRBV5-1|TRBJ2-7
CASSLEAPNYEQYF
TGCGCCAGCAGCTTGGAAGCACCCAACTACGAGCAGTACTTC
>.|.|TRBV11-3|TRBJ1-2
CASSLGTAGYGYTF
TGTGCCAGCAGCTTAGGTACAGCGGGATATGGCTACACCTTC
>.|TRBD1|TRBV28|TRBJ1-5
CASSQTGGPNQPQHF
TGTGCCAGCAGTCAAACAGGGGGACCTAATCAGCCCCAGCATTTT
>.|.|TRBV19|TRBJ2-1
CASSPGVAAGLEQFF
TGTGCCAGTAGTCCCGGGGTAGCGGCGGGCCTGGAGCAGTTCTTC
>few|.|TRBV28|TRBJ1-5
CASSDRPNQPQHF
TGTGCCAGCAGTGACAGGCCCAATCAGCCCCAGCATTTT
>.|.|TRBV6-8|TRBJ2-5
CASNEREQETQYF
TGTGCCAGCAATGAACGGGAACAAGAGACCCAGTACTTC
>many|TRBD1|TRBV6-8|TRBJ1-5
CASSRMTGTGTLDQPQHF
TGTGCCAGCAGCAGAATGACCGGGACAGGGACGCTTGATCAGCCCCAGCATTTT
>.|.|TRBV30|TRBJ1-1
CAWRTGANTEAFF
TGTGCCTGGAGGACGGGGGCGAACACTGAAGCTTTCTTT
>.|TRBD2|TRBV11-3|TRBJ2-3
CASTGRGLAGTSTDTQYF
TGTGCCAGCACGGGGAGAGGACTAGCGGGGACTAGCACAGATACGCAGTATTTT
>.|.|TRBV10-2|TRBJ2-1
CASSVQDRDEQFF
TGCGCCAGCAGTGTTCAGGACCGGGATGAGCAGTTCTTC
>once|TRBD1|TRBV6-8|TRBJ1-2
CASSRTGGNYGYTF
TGTGCCAGCAGTCGAACAGGGGGTAACTATGGCTACACCTTC
>.|.|TRBV10-2|TRBJ1-3
CASSEARFSGNTIYF
TGCGCCAGCAGTGAGGCCAGATTCTCTGGAAACACCATATATTTT
>.|.|TRBV7-5|TRBJ1-3
CASSLERGLRGNTIYF
TGTGCCAGCAGCTTAGAGAGGGGATTGCGGGGAAACACCATATATTTT
>.|.|TRBV28|TRBJ1-2
CASSSQQGRYGYTF
TGTGCCAGCAGTTCCCAGCAGGGGCGGTATGGCTACACCTTC
>.|.|TRBV6-7|TRBJ2-7
CASSEPPFYEQYF
TGTGCCAGCAGTGAACCCCCATTCTACGAGCAGTACTTC
>.|TRBD1|TRBV5-1|TRBJ2-2
CASSLTGGTGELFF
TGCGCCAGCAGCTTGACAGGGGGCACCGGGGAGCTGTTTTTT
>.|.|TRBV25-1|TRBJ2-5
CASSEYRGYQETQYF
TGTGCCAGCAGTGAATACAGGGGATACCAAGAGACCCAGTACTTC
>.|.|TRBV15|TRBJ2-5
CATSDYRDSVQETQYF
TGTGCCACCAGCGACTACCGGGACTCCGTACAAGAGACCCAGTACTTC
>.|TRBD1|TRBV6-8|TRBJ1-2
CASSARTGKANYGYTF
TGTGCCAGCAGTGCCCGGACAGGGAAAGCTAACTATGGCTACACCTTC
>few|TRBD1|TRBV18|TRBJ2-5
CASSTDRALSQYF
TGTGCCAGCTCAACGGACAGGGCCCTTTCCCAGTACTTC
>once|.|TRBV28|TRBJ1-1
CASSPVGTVNTEAFF
TGTGCCAGCAGTCCCGTGGGGACGGTGAACACTGAAGCTTTCTTT
>.|.|TRBV5-1|TRBJ2-2
CASSKGDVGAAGELFF
TGCGCCAGCAGCAAAGGAGACGTCGGCGCCGCCGGGGAGCTGTTTTTT
>.|.|TRBV14|TRBJ2-7
CASSPQPGAGYEQYF
TGTGCCAGCAGCCCCCAACCCGGGGCGGGCTACGAGCAGTACTTC